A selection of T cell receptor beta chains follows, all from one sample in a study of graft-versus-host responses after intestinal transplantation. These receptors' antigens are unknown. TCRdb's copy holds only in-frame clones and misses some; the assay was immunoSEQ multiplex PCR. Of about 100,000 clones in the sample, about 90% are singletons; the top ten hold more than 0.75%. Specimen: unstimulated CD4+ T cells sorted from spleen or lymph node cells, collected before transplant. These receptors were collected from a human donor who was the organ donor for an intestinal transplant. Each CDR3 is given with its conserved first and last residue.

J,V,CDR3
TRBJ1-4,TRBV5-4,CASSLVVGGQVANEKLFF
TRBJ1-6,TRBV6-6,CASRGGNSPLHF
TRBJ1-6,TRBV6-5,CASRGGNSPLHF
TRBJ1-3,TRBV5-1,CASSLGGDLGNTIYF
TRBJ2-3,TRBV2,CASSDTDTQYF
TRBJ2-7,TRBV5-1,CASSLVAGSSYEQYF
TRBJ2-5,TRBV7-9,CASSLAGLAGAQQETQYF
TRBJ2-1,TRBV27,CASSFWRGVSYNEQFF
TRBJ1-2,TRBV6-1,CASSESSAGLYGYTF
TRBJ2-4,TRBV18,CASSPGTSGNIQYF
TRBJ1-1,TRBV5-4,CASGGWGTEAFF
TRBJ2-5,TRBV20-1,CSAKRQETQYF
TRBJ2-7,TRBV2,CASSGQRTGRQYF
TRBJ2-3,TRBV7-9,CASSRTDTQYF
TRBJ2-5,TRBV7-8,CASSLARVRRDQETQYF
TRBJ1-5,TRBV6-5,CASSWTANQPQHF
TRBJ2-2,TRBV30,CAWGLRERGELFF
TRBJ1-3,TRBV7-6,CASSLATGNTIYF
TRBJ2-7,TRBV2,CASRAGVYEQYF
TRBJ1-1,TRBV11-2,CASSRGTGPGEAFF
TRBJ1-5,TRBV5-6,CASSSSGFRNQPQHF
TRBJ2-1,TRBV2,CASSAGWPDGNEQFF
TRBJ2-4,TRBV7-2,CASSLKAGLGIQYF
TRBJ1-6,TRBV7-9,CASSVGQGNSPLHF
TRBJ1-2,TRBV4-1,CASSETGQDQQVYGYTF
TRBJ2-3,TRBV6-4,CASSESGGATDTQYF
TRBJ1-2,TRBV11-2,CASSARGPRGYGYTF
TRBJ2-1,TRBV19,CASSTLAGNNGNEQFF
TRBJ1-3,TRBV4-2,CASSQVARVGAGNTIYF
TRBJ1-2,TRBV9,CASSQGYGYTF
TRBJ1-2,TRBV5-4,CASSLADRGRGGYTF
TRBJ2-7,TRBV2,CASKAWTGGGYEQYF
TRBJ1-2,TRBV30,CAWREGQGPHYGYTF
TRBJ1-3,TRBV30,CAWSDEARSGNTIYF
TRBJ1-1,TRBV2,CASRDARTGGTEAFF
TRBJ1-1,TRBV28,CASSRQGAPGAFF
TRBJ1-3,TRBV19,CASSWDSGNTIYF
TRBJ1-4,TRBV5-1,CASRTDREGEKLFF
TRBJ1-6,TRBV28,CASRGPVTPLHF
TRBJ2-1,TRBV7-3,CASSSLAGDSYNEQFF
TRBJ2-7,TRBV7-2,CASSLQRGNYEQYF
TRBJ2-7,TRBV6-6,CASSYSDSYEQYF
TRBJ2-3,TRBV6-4,CASSDSGLATDTQYF
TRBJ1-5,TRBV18,CASSPTTGVGGQPQHF
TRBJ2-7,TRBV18,CASSPLAGGTSYEQYF
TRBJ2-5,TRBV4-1,CASSRGGLETQYF
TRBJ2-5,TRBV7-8,CASSLGPTGQETQYF
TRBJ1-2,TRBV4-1,CASSQGRGWGYTF
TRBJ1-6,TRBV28,CASSLGQGAYNSPLHF
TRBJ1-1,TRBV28,CASKSVRVVNTEAFF
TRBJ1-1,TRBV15,CATSRARNTEAFF
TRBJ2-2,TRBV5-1,CASSSRQQNTGELFF